This T cell receptor (beta chain) appears in the sequencing data of a study of cytomegalovirus exposure and HLA in healthy donors. The V and J ends lost 0 bases and 3 bases, in that order; junction bases with no gene match: 5. The germline V gene encodes CDR1 MNHNY and CDR2 SVGAGI (reference sequence). The CDR3 sequence is 15 residues long. Donors were drawn from the approximately 110-subject validation cohort, separate from the approximately 670-subject first cohort. The repertoire was sequenced with immunoSEQ multiplex PCR; TCRdb's copy has only in-frame clones and lacks some. The repertoire holds a few hundred thousand clones, with about 90% as singletons.

The specimen sequenced was PBMCs. This sequence joins TRBV6-6 and TRBJ2-7, with 7 bases matching TRBD1. The TCR originated in a woman younger than 30 in good health and CMV-seronegative. The CDR3 protein is CASSYSIDRDYEQYF. CDR3 sequence (DNA): TGTGCCAGCAGTTACTCGATCGACAGGGACTACGAGCAGTACTTC.